This TCR beta chain was sequenced during a study (dated by TCRdb to 2022 to 2024). At the junction V is shortened by 3 bases and J by 4 bases; bases outside the gene matches: 12. The CDR3 spans 17 residues, from the cysteine through the phenylalanine. CDR3 DNA only is kept here, 51 bases in frame from base 1. From a lookup of the germline V gene, CDR1 and CDR2 are SNHLY and FYNNEI. TCR beta chain repertoires were profiled by survey-level sequencing on the immunoSEQ platform. Under the source paper's analysis protocol: Repertoire diversity was measured with the inverse Simpson index, and CDR3 amino acid length spectratypes and V-J pairing frequencies were compared. To annotate clonotypes specific to SARS-CoV-2, CMV, influenza A and EBV, TCR beta CDR3 sequences were compared against VDJdb. TCRdb took over this immuneACCESS table, retaining in-frame rearrangements with V and J assigned. Such tables are incomplete; in checked studies, under half of the missing clones stem from an unresolved V gene, and the remainder is unexplained. From that table come the V and J calls and clone size; the DNA was used to work out D and trimming. This sample comprises 55,000 to 70,000 clones, around 95% of them detected only once. The ten top clones hold 4.4% of the sample.

Broader findings and caveats from the paper: Further investigation, including longitudinal sampling and assessment of a control group, is stated by the authors to be required.

On this clone: The target of this receptor is not known. No base quality information exists; no much larger clone differs at one position.

PBMCs were isolated from peripheral blood, and TCR beta sequencing was performed on genomic DNA from unsorted PBMCs. The chain joins TRBV2 to TRBJ2-5, and 9 bases in between align with TRBD2. The sequenced sample consisted of PBMCs. The sequence was obtained from a man aged 35 to 55 with rheumatoid arthritis. The base sequence is TGTGCCAGCAGTGACGGCTACGGCGGGAGGGCCGGAGAGACCCAGTACTTC. This translates into CASSDGYGGRAGETQYF.